The clone carrying this T cell receptor beta chain was observed a few times. Next came a second PCR, run for about 7 to 12 cycles, which used a sample-barcoded 5' primer along with a J-beta primer mix. TCRdb re-analysed the 5' RACE reads in MiXCR, keeping a single row per CDR3 protein. The data contain approximately 490,000 distinct CDR3 sequences, around 24% of them singletons. This entry comes from a study of blood T cells in healthy people across ages. Turning to the study itself: Roughly one uniquely barcoded beta molecule per two T cells was captured.

This CDR3 has 18 residues. The ends lost 5 bases at V and 1 base at J; junction bases unmatched: 9. Looked up from germline, CDR1 is SGHVS and CDR2 is FQNEAQ. The same sample was also used in a study of T cells of mothers and their children. That study reports: All extracted RNA went into cDNA synthesis, about 1.4 ug per 15 ul.

The sequencing input was blood. The chain links TRBV7-8 to TRBJ2-6; TRBD1 aligns across 9 bases. The TCR sequence derives from a boy younger than 18 in good health. CDR3: CASSPRPGTGSGANVLTF. In nucleotides, the CDR3 is TGTGCCAGCAGCCCCCGTCCCGGGACAGGGTCTGGGGCCAACGTCCTGACTTTC.